One and the same sample provided the 28 T cell receptor beta chains below, sequenced in a study of blood T cells in healthy people across ages. A second PCR, run for roughly 7 to 11 cycles, used a sample-barcoded 5' primer plus a J-beta primer mix. MiXCR, run by TCRdb on the 5' RACE reads, gives a single entry per CDR3 protein. The sample includes about 1.6 million distinct CDR3 sequences, 30% to 40% seen only once; the top ten take around 10%. Specimen: blood. The receptors here all came from a woman in her twenties or thirties in good health.

This clonotype showed up just a few times. The rearrangement joins TRBV3-1 to TRBJ2-2; the match to TRBD2 covers 13 bases. Germline V lookup: CDR1 LGHDT, CDR2 YNNKEL (reference sequence). With V trimmed by 2 bases and J by 2 bases, 2 bases remained unmatched. The CDR3 has 17 amino acids. The CDR3 DNA is TGTGCCAGCAGCCAACGGACTAGCGGGGGAAACACCGGGGAGCTGTTTTTT. It encodes CASSQRTSGGNTGELFF.

The chain has TRBV2 and TRBJ1-1; no definite D call. From germline, CDR1 is SNHLY and CDR2 FYNNEI. Trimming pared 7 bases from V and 6 bases from J, leaving 15 bases between. This CDR3 is built from 13 residues. The CDR3 reads CASNSDTISEAFF. CDR3 bases: TGTGCCAGCAACTCTGACACGATTTCTGAAGCTTTCTTT.

This clonotype was counted a few times. This chain uses TRBV7-9 with TRBJ1-6; D is uncertain. The germline V gene encodes CDR1 SEHNR and CDR2 FQNEAQ (reference sequence). V was clipped by 3 bases and J by 7 bases, with 7 bases between them. The CDR3 loop spans 13 amino acids. CDR3 residues: CASSFLGNSPLHF. Here the CDR3 DNA reads TGTGCCAGCAGCTTCCTCGGGAATTCACCCCTCCACTTT.

This clonotype was found once. The CDR3 DNA follows: TGTGCCAGCAGCTTGGTGACAGGGGGCGGCTATGGCTACACCTTC. Amino acids: CASSLVTGGGYGYTF. The chain is built from TRBV5-5 and TRBJ1-2, with 10 bases matching TRBD1. The CDR3 has 15 residues. The J segment lost 4 bases and the V segment lost 0 bases, leaving 3 bases of the junction unmatched. Germline assignment: CDR1 SGHKS and CDR2 YYEKEE (reference sequence).

The chain carries TRBV29-1 and TRBJ1-1; unclear D gene. Germline CDR1 is SQVTM and CDR2 is ANQGSEA. This CDR3 has 12 amino acids. V was pared by 4 bases and J by 1 base, with 7 bases between. The CDR3 sequence is CSVGKSNTEAFF. As DNA, the CDR3 is TGCAGCGTTGGCAAGTCGAACACTGAAGCTTTCTTT.

Comments on this clonotype: A much bigger clone sits one base away, suggesting this may be a read error. The V call is TRBV27, the J call TRBJ2-7; D call uncertain. CDR1 is MNHEY and CDR2 is SMNVEV in the germline V gene (reference sequence). The CDR3 has 15 amino acids. The CDR3 bases are TGTGCCAGCAGTTTATACGGTAGGGCCTCCTGCGAGCAGTACTTC. Translated: CASSLYGRASCEQYF.

There are a few counts of this clonotype. The chain recombines TRBV4-2 with TRBJ2-3; 14 nucleotides match TRBD2. Germline CDR1 LGHNA, CDR2 YNFKEQ. The V gene end was trimmed by 4 bases and the J gene end by 8 bases; junction bases not matched to a gene: 11. This CDR3 is built from 17 residues. The CDR3 protein is CASSLGPGTSGGGTQYF. CDR3 sequence (DNA): TGTGCCAGCAGCCTTGGGCCCGGGACTAGCGGGGGCGGTACGCAGTATTTT.

This clonotype has only a few counts. The V gene is TRBV20-1, the J gene TRBJ2-7; 8 positions agree with TRBD1. Germline V gives CDR1 DFQATT, CDR2 SNEGSKA (reference sequence). This CDR3 contains 15 residues. Trimming took 2 bases from V and 5 from J; bases not matched to a gene: 11. CDR3 region: CSARSGQGSIHEQYF. In nucleotides, the CDR3 is TGCAGTGCTAGATCAGGACAGGGTAGTATCCACGAGCAGTACTTC.

The rearrangement links TRBV24-1 to TRBJ2-3, with 7 bases matching TRBD2. The germline V gene has CDR1 KGHDR and CDR2 SFDVKD. This CDR3 is built from 13 residues. V was clipped by 8 bases and J by 0 bases; unmatched bases: 1. CDR3 loop: CATNGRSTDTQYF. In DNA, the CDR3 is TGTGCCACCAACGGGAGGAGCACAGATACGCAGTATTTT.

Points on this clonotype: Germline and junction disagree at one end, which may indicate a read error. As DNA, the CDR3 is TGTGTCAGCAGCGAGGGAACTAGCGGGAGGAATGAGCAGTTCTTC. Residues: CVSSEGTSGRNEQFF. The rearrangement joins TRBV7-7 to TRBJ2-1, with 12 bases identical to TRBD2. The CDR3 runs 15 residues. The germline V gene has CDR1 SSHAT and CDR2 FNYEAQ (reference sequence).

The V gene is TRBV4-1, the J gene TRBJ2-3, with D hard to call. The CDR3 length is 13 residues. Germline V gene data show CDR1 as MGHRA and CDR2 as YSYEKL. The ends were cut back, 8 bases at V and 10 bases at J, with 19 bases in the middle. CDR3 region: CASSPLDLSAQYF. DNA for the CDR3: TGCGCCAGCTCGCCGTTAGACCTCTCTGCGCAGTATTTT.

In its sample, this clonotype was seen many times. The gene calls are TRBV7-8 and TRBJ2-3; 11 bases are a match to TRBD2. V lost 1 base to trimming and J lost 2 bases; unmatched junction nucleotides: 2. Looked up from germline, CDR1 is SGHVS and CDR2 is FQNEAQ. CDR3 size: 16 residues. The CDR3 protein is CASSLGLAGYTDTQYF. CDR3 DNA: TGTGCCAGCAGCTTAGGACTAGCGGGGTACACAGATACGCAGTATTTT.

There are many counts of this clonotype. The chain combines TRBV29-1 with TRBJ2-7, with D possibly matching TRBD2 (5 bases). Trimming took 5 bases from V and 7 from J, leaving 9 bases between them. This CDR3 has 10 amino acids. From germline, CDR1 is SQVTM and CDR2 ANQGSEA. The CDR3 DNA follows: TGCAGCGTTTGGACTTATGAGCAGTACTTC. It yields the protein CSVWTYEQYF.

About this clonotype itself: A read error may account for a junction end that differs from germline. This sequence joins TRBV12-3 or TRBV12-4 and TRBJ1-2, with D perhaps matching TRBD1 (6 bases). The CDR3 length is 14 residues. The CDR3 nucleotides read TGTACCAGCAGTTTGCGGGACACGACCTATGGCTACACCTTC. Translated, it gives CTSSLRDTTYGYTF.

This sequence joins TRBV14 and TRBJ2-7, with 7 bases lining up with TRBD2. The junction had 13 bases not matched to a gene; V was cut back by 7 bases and J by 7 bases. The CDR3 spans 14 residues. Germline values: CDR1 SGHDN, CDR2 FVKESK. DNA of the CDR3: TGTGCCAGCACGAGTGGGAGGGCCTCGGATGAGCAGTACTTC. Encoded protein: CASTSGRASDEQYF.

Concerning this clonotype: A much larger clone is a single base away; this may be a read error. The V call is TRBV6-4, the J call TRBJ2-1; tentative D call: TRBD2 (6 bases). TRBJ2-7 explains the end of the DNA better; the J call may be wrong. The CDR3 length is 15 residues. Germline CDR1 is MRHNA and CDR2 is SNTAGT. CDR3 nucleotides: TGTGCCAGCAAGCCTAGCGAGAGCTCCTACAATGAGCAGTACTTC. Amino acids: CASKPSESSYNEQYF.

V and J are TRBV20-1 and TRBJ2-7; 7 bases are shared with TRBD1. CDR1 and CDR2 (germline): DFQATT, SNEGSKA (reference sequence). The CDR3 has 12 amino acids. This CDR3 is CRPTGTEYEQYF. The CDR3 DNA follows: TGCAGGCCAACCGGGACAGAATACGAGCAGTACTTC.

The rearrangement uses TRBV7-2 and TRBJ1-1; D is unclear. From germline, CDR1 is SGHTA and CDR2 FQGNSA. The length of the CDR3 is 15 residues. The V gene lost 5 bases and the J gene lost 1 base, with 14 bases spanning the gap. CDR3 loop: CASSPIGRGNTEAFF. CDR3 in DNA: TGTGCCAGCAGCCCAATAGGACGGGGGAACACTGAAGCTTTCTTT.

The rearrangement joins TRBV5-6 to TRBJ2-5; maybe TRBD1 (5 bases). Between the trimmed V and J ends, which lost 1 base and 1 base, there was a span of 17 bases. In germline, CDR1 is SGHDT, CDR2 YYEEEE. The CDR3 is made up of 17 amino acids. In nucleotides, the CDR3 is TGTGCCAGCAGCTTGTCGCCAGGGCCAGCCGGCCAAGAGACCCAGTACTTC. Protein product: CASSLSPGPAGQETQYF.

A remark on this clonotype: Relative to the germline gene, one junction end is altered; a read error may explain this. The V and J genes are TRBV6-2 or TRBV6-3 and TRBJ2-5, with a tentative D call TRBD2 (6 bases). The closer fit of TRBJ2-7 to the DNA end suggests the J call may be wrong. Germline V gives CDR1 MNHEY, CDR2 SVGEGT. The CDR3 contains 13 residues. CDR3 in amino acids: CACSYGGLYEQYF. CDR3 coding DNA: TGTGCCTGCAGTTACGGGGGTTTGTACGAGCAGTACTTC.

This chain uses TRBV5-1 with TRBJ1-4; D call uncertain. The CDR3 has 15 amino acids. Germline V CDR1 and CDR2: SGHRS, YFSETQ. The V gene lost 4 bases and the J gene lost 8 bases, with 18 bases spanning the gap. CDR3 protein: CASSPHGNAGEKLFF. As DNA, the CDR3 is TGCGCCAGCAGCCCCCATGGGAATGCTGGGGAAAAACTGTTTTTT.

There are a few counts of this clonotype. This could be a read error, since a much larger clone is one nucleotide away. The chain joins TRBV20-1 to TRBJ2-7; 9 bases agree with TRBD2. This CDR3 region has 11 residues. In germline, CDR1 is DFQATT, CDR2 SNEGSKA (reference sequence). V was clipped by 8 bases and J by 4 bases; unmatched bases: 3. The DNA for the CDR3 is TGCAGTCCCAGCGGGAGGTACGAGCAGTACTTC. It specifies CSPSGRYEQYF.

This chain links TRBV7-7 with TRBJ2-4; 11 bases match TRBD2. CDR1 is SSHAT and CDR2 is FNYEAQ in the germline V gene (reference sequence). This CDR3 is 14 amino acids long. Trimming at V came to 5 bases and at J to 13 bases, leaving 10 bases not matched to a gene. For the CDR3, the DNA is TGTGCCAGCAGCCCCACTAGCGGGAGATTAACCCAGTACTTC. Protein sequence: CASSPTSGRLTQYF.

V and J are TRBV9 and TRBJ2-1; 10 nucleotides match TRBD2. The CDR3 consists of 16 residues. The germline gives CDR1 SGDLS, CDR2 YYNGEE. V lost 3 bases, J lost 0 bases, and 3 bases stayed unmatched. Here the CDR3 reads CASSGSGGASYNEQFF. In DNA form, the CDR3 reads TGTGCCAGCAGCGGGAGCGGGGGGGCCTCCTACAATGAGCAGTTCTTC.

The chain carries TRBV29-1 and TRBJ2-1, with a weak D call TRBD2 (5 bases). Germline V CDR1 and CDR2: SQVTM, ANQGSEA. Trimming removed 2 bases from V and 4 bases from J, with 6 bases in between. The CDR3 runs 12 residues. The CDR3 is CSVELAYNEQFF. The DNA for the CDR3 is TGCAGCGTTGAACTAGCTTACAATGAGCAGTTCTTC.

This clonotype was recorded many times. The rearrangement uses TRBV7-2 and TRBJ2-7, with 11 bases identical to TRBD2. Germline V lookup: CDR1 SGHTA, CDR2 FQGNSA. The V gene end was trimmed by 1 base and the J gene end by 6 bases; junction bases not matched to a gene: 8. This CDR3 has 16 amino acids. For the CDR3, the DNA is TGTGCCAGCAGCTTAGAACTAGCGGGAGACCTAGCCGAGCAGTACTTC. It specifies CASSLELAGDLAEQYF.

This clonotype was counted only a few times. This chain joins TRBV20-1 and TRBJ1-5; D is unresolved. The germline CDR1 and CDR2 sequences are DFQATT and SNEGSKA (reference sequence). V was pared by 5 bases and J by 4 bases, with 12 bases between. The CDR3 is 13 residues long. This chain's CDR3 is CSALGSLNQPQHF. The CDR3 DNA sequence: TGCAGTGCTTTGGGGAGCTTAAATCAGCCCCAGCATTTT.

J is TRBJ2-2 and V is TRBV27; unclear D gene. The CDR3 has 13 residues. Germline V gene lookup returns CDR1 MNHEY and CDR2 SMNVEV (reference sequence). Trimming pared 7 bases from V and 10 bases from J, leaving 16 bases between. The CDR3 reads CASTNLRYSELFF. The DNA of the CDR3 is TGTGCCAGCACCAACCTAAGGTACTCGGAGCTGTTTTTT.